This T cell receptor beta chain originates from a study of blood T cells in healthy people across ages. Notes on the study in general: The recorded TCR beta diversity per million T cells decreased in a roughly linear manner with age.

The CDR3 totals 16 residues. J gave up 6 bases and V 0 bases, and 8 bases lay outside the gene matches. Germline CDR1 and CDR2: SGDLS and YYNGEE. The sample holds many counts of this clonotype. What it binds is not known. A second PCR, run for about 6 to 11 cycles, used a sample-barcoded 5' primer plus a J-beta primer mix. MiXCR, run by TCRdb on the 5' RACE reads, gives a single entry per CDR3 protein. The sample includes around 400,000 distinct CDR3 sequences, about 52% of them seen just once. The TCR sequence derives from a man aged 55 to 70 in good health. The chain combines TRBV9 with TRBJ2-1; 8 bases fit TRBD2. The sequenced sample was blood. The CDR3 loop reads CASSVAPGRAPNEQFF. The CDR3 bases are TGTGCCAGCAGCGTAGCTCCCGGGAGGGCCCCCAATGAGCAGTTCTTC.